This T cell receptor beta chain was sequenced for a study of blood T cell repertoires in COVID-19. Overall study context: The analysed material was cDNA or gDNA that came from T cells, B-cell-depleted T cells, or PBMCs.

Looked up from germline, CDR1 is MDHEN and CDR2 is SYDVKM. V lost 0 bases, J lost 1 base, and 6 bases lay in between. The CDR3 is made up of 14 amino acids. Method: immunoSEQ multiplex PCR; TCRdb's copy keeps in-frame clones and lacks some. The sample carries more than 40,000 clones, about 90% recorded once. The receptor comes from a man aged 80 or over with acute or convalescent COVID-19. The chain recombines TRBV28 with TRBJ1-2; no clear D. The source material was peripheral blood. The CDR3 loop reads CASSLWPGNYGYTF. For the CDR3, the DNA is TGTGCCAGCAGTTTATGGCCGGGTAACTATGGCTACACCTTC.